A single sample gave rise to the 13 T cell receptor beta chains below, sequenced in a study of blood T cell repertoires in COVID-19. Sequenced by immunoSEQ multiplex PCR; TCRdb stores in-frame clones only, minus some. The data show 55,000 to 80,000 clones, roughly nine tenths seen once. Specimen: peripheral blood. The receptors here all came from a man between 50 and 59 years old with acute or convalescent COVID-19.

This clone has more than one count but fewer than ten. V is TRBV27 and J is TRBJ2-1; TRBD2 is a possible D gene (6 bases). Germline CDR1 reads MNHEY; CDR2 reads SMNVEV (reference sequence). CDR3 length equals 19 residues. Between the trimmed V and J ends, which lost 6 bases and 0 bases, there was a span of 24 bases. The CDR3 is CASRAPGTRWRSSYNEQFF. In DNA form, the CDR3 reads TGTGCCAGCAGAGCTCCCGGGACTCGCTGGAGGAGCTCCTACAATGAGCAGTTCTTC.

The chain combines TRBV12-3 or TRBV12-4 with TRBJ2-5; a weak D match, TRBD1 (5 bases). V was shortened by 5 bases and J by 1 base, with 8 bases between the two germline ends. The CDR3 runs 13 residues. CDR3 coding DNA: TGTGCCAGCAGTGCGGACACCCAAGAGACCCAGTACTTC. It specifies CASSADTQETQYF.

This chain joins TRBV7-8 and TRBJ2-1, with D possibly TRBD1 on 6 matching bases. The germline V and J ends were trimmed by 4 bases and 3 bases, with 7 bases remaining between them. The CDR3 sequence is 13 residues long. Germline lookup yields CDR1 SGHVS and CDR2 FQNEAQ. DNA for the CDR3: TGTGCCAGCAGCTCGGACAGCTACAATGAGCAGTTCTTC. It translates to CASSSDSYNEQFF. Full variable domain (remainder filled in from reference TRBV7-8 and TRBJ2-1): GAGVSQSPRYKVAKRGQDVALRCDPISGHVSLFWYQQALGQGPEFLTYFQNEAQLDKSGLPSDRFFAERPEGSVSTLKIQRTQQEDSAVYLCASSSDSYNEQFFGPGTRLTVL.

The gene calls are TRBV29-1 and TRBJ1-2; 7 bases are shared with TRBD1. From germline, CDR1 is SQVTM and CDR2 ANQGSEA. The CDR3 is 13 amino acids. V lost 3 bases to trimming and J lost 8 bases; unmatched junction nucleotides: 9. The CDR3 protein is CSVEETGSQGYTF. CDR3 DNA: TGCAGCGTTGAGGAGACAGGGTCCCAAGGCTACACCTTC.

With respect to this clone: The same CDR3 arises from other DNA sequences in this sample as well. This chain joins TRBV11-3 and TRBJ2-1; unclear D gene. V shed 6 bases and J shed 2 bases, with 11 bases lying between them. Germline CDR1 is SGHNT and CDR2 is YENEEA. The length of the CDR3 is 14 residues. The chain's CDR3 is CASSSGLAYNEQFF. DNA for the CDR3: TGTGCCAGCAGTAGTGGGCTTGCCTACAATGAGCAGTTCTTC.

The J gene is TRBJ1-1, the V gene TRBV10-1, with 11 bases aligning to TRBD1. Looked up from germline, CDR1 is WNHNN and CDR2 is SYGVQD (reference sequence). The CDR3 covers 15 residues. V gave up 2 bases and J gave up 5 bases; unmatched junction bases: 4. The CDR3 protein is CASSEGGTGGTEAFF. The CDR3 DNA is TGCGCCAGCAGTGAGGGAGGGACAGGGGGGACTGAAGCTTTCTTT.

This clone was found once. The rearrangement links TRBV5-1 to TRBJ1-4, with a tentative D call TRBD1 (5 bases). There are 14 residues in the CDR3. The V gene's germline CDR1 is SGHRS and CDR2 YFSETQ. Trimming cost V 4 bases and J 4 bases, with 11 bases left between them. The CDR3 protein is CASSGGDRNEKLFF. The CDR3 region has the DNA TGCGCCAGCAGCGGGGGGGACCGTAATGAAAAACTGTTTTTT.

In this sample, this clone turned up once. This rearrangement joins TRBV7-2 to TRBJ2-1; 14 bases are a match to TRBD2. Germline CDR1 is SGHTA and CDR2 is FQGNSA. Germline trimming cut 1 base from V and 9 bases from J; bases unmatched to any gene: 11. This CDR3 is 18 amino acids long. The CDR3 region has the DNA TGTGCCAGCAGCTTAGGCGTGGCTGGGACTAGCGGGAGTTCTGAGCAGTTCTTC. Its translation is CASSLGVAGTSGSSEQFF.

CDR3 bases: TGTGCCAGCAGTGTGGACAGTACCAACTCTGGAAACACCATATATTTT. Translation gives CASSVDSTNSGNTIYF. The rearrangement uses TRBV6-1 and TRBJ1-3; D may be TRBD1 (6 bases). In germline, CDR1 is MNHNS, CDR2 SASEGT. V was trimmed by 4 bases and J by 0 bases, leaving 13 bases between them. There are 16 residues in the CDR3.

The CDR3 region is CASSYRGTGDYEQYF. CDR3 DNA sequence: TGTGCCAGCAGTTATCGCGGGACAGGGGATTACGAGCAGTACTTC. This chain connects TRBV6-5 to TRBJ2-7, with 10 bases aligning to TRBD1. The V gene end was trimmed by 3 bases and the J gene end by 4 bases; junction bases not matched to a gene: 6. The CDR3 loop spans 15 amino acids. Germline assignment: CDR1 MNHEY and CDR2 SVGAGI.

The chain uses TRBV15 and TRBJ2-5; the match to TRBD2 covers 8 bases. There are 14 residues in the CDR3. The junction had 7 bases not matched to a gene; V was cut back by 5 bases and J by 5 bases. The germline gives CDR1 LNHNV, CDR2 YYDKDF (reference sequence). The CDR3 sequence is CATSARSGSETQYF. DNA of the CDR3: TGTGCCACCAGCGCCCGAAGCGGGAGTGAGACCCAGTACTTC.

This CDR3 is CAWKMKGAAGEQFF. As DNA, the CDR3 is TGTGCCTGGAAGATGAAAGGGGCCGCAGGTGAGCAGTTCTTC. V and J are TRBV30 and TRBJ2-1; TRBD1 might be the D (5 bases). The CDR3 runs to 14 residues. Per the germline V gene, CDR1 is GTSNPN and CDR2 is SVGIG (reference sequence). The ends were cut back, 4 bases at V and 9 bases at J, with 19 bases in the middle. The entire variable domain, with the rest obtained from reference TRBV30 and TRBJ2-1, is as follows: SQTIHQWPATLVQPVGSPLSLECTVEGTSNPNLYWYRQAAGRGLQLLFYSVGIGQISSEVPQNLSASRPQDRQFILSSKKLLLSDSGFYLCAWKMKGAAGEQFFGPGTRLTVL.

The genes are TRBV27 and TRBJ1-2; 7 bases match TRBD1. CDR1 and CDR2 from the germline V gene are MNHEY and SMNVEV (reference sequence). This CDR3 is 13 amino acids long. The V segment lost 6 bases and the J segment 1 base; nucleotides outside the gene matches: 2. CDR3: CASRGQINYGYTF. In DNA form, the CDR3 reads TGTGCCAGCAGGGGACAGATTAACTATGGCTACACCTTC.